These 10 T cell receptor beta chains came from one sample sequenced in a study of cytomegalovirus exposure and HLA in healthy donors (TCRdb year 2017). The library was prepared using the immunoSEQ multiplex PCR assay. A mixture of 60 forward primers for TCR Vbeta segments and 13 reverse primers for TCR Jbeta segments was used in the multiplex PCR. TCRdb holds this immuneACCESS table with in-frame rearrangements only. Some clones are missing; in checked studies, unresolved V genes explain under half, and the rest has no known cause. This sample gives 85,000 to 100,000 clones in total; around 77% of them show up just once. In total, the top ten clones hold more than 3% of the sample. The sequenced sample was PBMCs. The receptor source for this set is a man aged 40-49 years in good health and CMV-seronegative.

The gene calls are TRBV2 and TRBJ2-5; 7 bases match TRBD1. The CDR3 contains 15 residues. CDR1 and CDR2 from the germline V gene are SNHLY and FYNNEI. Trimming took 2 bases from V and 5 from J; bases not matched to a gene: 8. The CDR3 region is CASSESHRGAETQYF. The CDR3 region has the DNA TGTGCCAGCAGTGAATCCCACAGGGGAGCGGAGACCCAGTACTTC.

J is TRBJ2-3 and V is TRBV7-9; 13 bases align to TRBD2. The V segment lost 5 bases and the J segment 6 bases; nucleotides outside the gene matches: 8. Germline V gene lookup returns CDR1 SEHNR and CDR2 FQNEAQ (reference sequence). This CDR3 spans 16 amino acids. The CDR3 reads CASSLTRTSGSDTQYF. CDR3 nucleotide sequence: TGTGCCAGCAGCCTCACGCGGACTAGCGGGAGTGATACGCAGTATTTT.

This clone was found a few times. The chain joins TRBV6-5 to TRBJ2-7; D possibly corresponds to TRBD1 (5 bases). From germline, CDR1 is MNHEY and CDR2 SVGAGI. The CDR3 runs 13 residues. V shed 4 bases and J shed 5 bases, with 12 bases lying between them. This chain's CDR3 is CASSSPTAHEQYF. In DNA form, the CDR3 reads TGTGCCAGCAGTTCACCGACAGCACACGAGCAGTACTTC.

The chain uses TRBV15 and TRBJ1-2; D gene unclear. The CDR3 loop spans 14 amino acids. Looked up from germline, CDR1 is LNHNV and CDR2 is YYDKDF (reference sequence). Between the trimmed V and J ends, which lost 3 bases and 0 bases, there was a span of 8 bases. The CDR3 DNA reads as TGTGCCACCAGCAGGAACACAGCTAACTATGGCTACACCTTC. Encoded protein: CATSRNTANYGYTF.

The CDR3 reads CASTLGQGSYEQYF. The CDR3 region has the DNA TGTGCCAGCACTCTAGGACAGGGGTCCTACGAGCAGTACTTC. The V gene is TRBV6-1, the J gene TRBJ2-7, with TRBD1 matching 9 bases. Per the germline V gene, CDR1 is MNHNS and CDR2 is SASEGT. The V gene end was trimmed by 7 bases and the J gene end by 1 base; junction bases not matched to a gene: 5. The CDR3 extends over 14 amino acids.

The rearrangement links TRBV5-4 to TRBJ2-5; TRBD2 might be the D (6 bases). In germline, CDR1 is SGHNT, CDR2 YYREEE (reference sequence). The CDR3 is 15 amino acids. V lost 3 bases and J lost 4, with 16 bases in between. The CDR3 nucleotides are TGTGCCAGCAGCTCCACAGTCGGGGGAGGAGAGACCCAGTACTTC. Translation gives CASSSTVGGGETQYF. Looking up the rest from reference TRBV5-4 and TRBJ2-5 gives the full variable domain: ETGVTQSPTHLIKTRGQQVTLRCSSQSGHNTVSWYQQALGQGPQFIFQYYREEENGRGNFPPRFSGLQFPNYSSELNVNALELDDSALYLCASSSTVGGGETQYFGPGTRLLVL.

This clone was recorded once. The CDR3, as DNA: TGTGCCAGCAGCGGGACTAGCGGAACCTACGAGCAGTACTTC. It translates to CASSGTSGTYEQYF. The chain carries TRBV27 and TRBJ2-5; 11 bases match TRBD2. The end of the DNA aligns better with TRBJ2-7, so the J call may be wrong. Germline V CDR1 and CDR2: MNHEY, SMNVEV (reference sequence). The CDR3 is made up of 14 amino acids.

The gene calls are TRBV5-1 and TRBJ1-2; 10 bases are shared with TRBD1. Germline V gene sequence: CDR1 SGHRS, CDR2 YFSETQ. The CDR3 runs to 16 residues. The V segment lost 4 bases and the J segment 1 base; nucleotides outside the gene matches: 7. CDR3 sequence reads: CASSRTGGEGNYGYTF. The CDR3 coding sequence is TGCGCCAGCAGCAGGACAGGGGGAGAAGGTAACTATGGCTACACCTTC. The full variable domain, with the rest looked up from reference TRBV5-1 and TRBJ1-2, is KAGVTQTPRYLIKTRGQQVTLSCSPISGHRSVSWYQQTPGQGLQFLFEYFSETQRNKGNFPGRFSGRQFSNSRSEMNVSTLELGDSALYLCASSRTGGEGNYGYTFGSGTRLTVV.

The chain couples TRBV6-5 to TRBJ1-4; D ambiguous. With 6 bases removed from V and 0 bases from J, the gap between germline ends came to 8 bases. CDR1 is MNHEY, CDR2 SVGAGI, per germline. This CDR3 is built from 14 residues. CDR3 sequence (DNA): TGTGCCAGCAGCCGCACTGCAACTAATGAAAAACTGTTTTTT. As protein: CASSRTATNEKLFF.

The chain carries TRBV30 and TRBJ1-2; D may be TRBD1 (6 bases). Germline V gives CDR1 GTSNPN, CDR2 SVGIG (reference sequence). Deletions cut 3 bases from V and 8 bases from J, with 13 bases between. The CDR3 spans 12 residues. The CDR3 sequence: CAWRPDSKGYTF. The CDR3 bases are TGTGCCTGGAGGCCGGACAGTAAAGGCTACACCTTC.